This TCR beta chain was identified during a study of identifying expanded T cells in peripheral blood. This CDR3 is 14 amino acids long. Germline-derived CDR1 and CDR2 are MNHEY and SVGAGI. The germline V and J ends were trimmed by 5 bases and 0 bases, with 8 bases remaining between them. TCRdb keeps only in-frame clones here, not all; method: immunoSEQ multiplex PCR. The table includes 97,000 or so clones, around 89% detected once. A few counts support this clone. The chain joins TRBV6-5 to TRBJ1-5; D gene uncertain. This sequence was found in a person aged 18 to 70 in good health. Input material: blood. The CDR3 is CASSDVYSNQPQHF. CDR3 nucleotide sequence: TGTGCCAGCAGTGACGTATATAGCAATCAGCCCCAGCATTTT.